This TCR beta chain was obtained from a study of blood T cell repertoires in COVID-19 (dated by TCRdb to the early 2020s). Regarding the study in general: Collaborator samples came from the United States, Italy and Spain and covered acute and convalescent phases of COVID-19. The material from the prospective study consisted of cDNA or gDNA derived from T cells, B-cell-depleted T cells, or PBMCs. Deeply sampled blood TCRbeta repertoires from subjects exposed to, actively infected with, or recovered from COVID-19 were included in the dataset. The repertoires were released in a freely available public database intended as a resource for research on the immune response to SARS-CoV-2. Samples came from the ongoing ImmuneRACE study (first 160 participants) plus 1,254 subjects from 6 global collaborators. Sample metadata almost always included a de-identified subject ID, COVID-19 status, age in years and sex. Where available, HLA class I and class II types were taken from metadata supplied by the sample provider and were not determined by assay-based typing. The paper's findings and limits, for the study overall: The quantity of clinical and demographic metadata differed by source and by participant and was supplied without curation.

Whole blood was collected in K2EDTA tubes by collaborating institutions according to the institutions' own protocols. For TCRbeta analysis, collaborators shipped samples as frozen whole blood, isolated PBMCs, or DNA extracted from either of those sample types. To note about this clone: No antigen is known for it. No base-level quality is on record; no much larger clone is a single base apart.

Germline trimming amounts to 6 bases on V and 4 bases on J, with 7 as the count of junction bases outside the gene matches. Reading from cysteine to phenylalanine, the CDR3 counts 15 amino acids. Just CDR3 DNA is preserved here, 45 bases in frame from base 1. CDR1 is given as KGHDR and CDR2 as SFDVKD, both from the germline V gene. TCRbeta CDR3 regions were amplified from genomic DNA using the immunoSEQ Assay, a bias-controlled multiplex PCR. On the authors' methods: The number of nucleated cells in each sample was estimated from the amplification of reference gene primers within the assay. To quantify the absolute abundance of each unique TCRbeta CDR3 rearrangement, sequence reads were collapsed and filtered. For each sample, productive Simpson clonality was calculated as the square root of Simpson's diversity index over productive rearrangements. Here the immuneACCESS table is served through TCRdb, limited to in-frame sequences with V and J called. Missing clones are a known gap in these copies; in checked studies unresolved V genes cover under half, and the rest lacks a known reason. The V and J calls and clone size come from that table; D and trimming were worked out from the DNA. Present in this sample are under 200,000 clones, around four fifths of which were seen just once. The ten largest clones represent 2.8% of the sample.

This sequence was found in a man aged 65 to 85 with acute or convalescent COVID-19. This receptor chain uses TRBV24-1 and TRBJ2-5, with 10 bases in between that match TRBD2. The sequencing input was peripheral blood. The CDR3 reads CATSPSGRGAETQYF. The DNA is TGTGCCACCAGTCCTAGCGGGAGAGGAGCAGAGACCCAGTACTTC.